Sequencing of this TCR beta chain was carried out in a study of breast tumors, draining lymph nodes, adjacent tissues. This clonotype came up a few times. The antigen remains unidentified. Breast cancer patients provided tissue from their axillary draining lymph nodes. The CDR3 is 15 residues long. CDR1 and CDR2 (germline): KGHSH, LQKENI. The V segment lost 6 bases and the J segment 3 bases; nucleotides outside the gene matches: 8. Points from the study as a whole: That most tumor T cells come from lymph nodes remained unproven. Tumor and nontumor repertoires were significantly more similar in luminal-like than in basal-like breast cancer.

TCRdb ran MiXCR on the multiplex PCR reads and lists one entry per CDR3 protein. The sample comprises a few hundred thousand distinct CDR3 sequences, around 34% of which are singletons, and roughly 3.5% rests with the top ten. V is TRBV18 and J is TRBJ2-3; 8 bases map to TRBD2. The material sequenced was axillary lymph node tissue. This clonotype originated in a female donor with breast cancer. Some clones in this sample may be carry-over from other donors' samples. DNA of the CDR3: TGTGCCAGCTCGACAAGCGGGGGAATTACAGATACGCAGTATTTT. The encoded protein is CASSTSGGITDTQYF.